This TCR beta chain originates from a study of PD-1 blockade in classical Hodgkin lymphoma. Study-level points and caveats: Reports indicated that newly diagnosed patients had lower baseline TCR diversity than healthy donors did.

Stated time point: newly diagnosed, previously untreated cHL patient sample. Profiling relied on immunoSEQ multiplex PCR, and the TCRdb table lists in-frame clones only, not all of them. This sample has tens of thousands of clones, with roughly 88% found just once. The CDR3 length is 12 residues. CDR1 and CDR2 from the germline V gene are SGDLS and YYNGEE. Losses at the gene ends were 8 bases for V and 8 bases for J; bases not matched to a gene: 6. This clone was seen a single time. Its cognate antigen is unknown. This sequence joins TRBV9 and TRBJ2-2, with 7 nucleotides matching TRBD1. What was sequenced was peripheral blood mononuclear cells (PBMCs). The sequence was collected from a human donor with classical Hodgkin lymphoma. This CDR3 is CASNRGRGELFF. The CDR3 DNA reads as TGTGCCAGTAACAGGGGAAGGGGGGAGCTGTTTTTT.